This is a list of T cell receptor beta chains from one sample in a study of blood T cell repertoires in COVID-19. Assay used: immunoSEQ multiplex PCR; TCRdb lists only in-frame clones, some missing. The sample records under 150,000 clones, about 86% being singletons. The sequenced material came from PBMCs or T cells enriched from blood (not recorded which). The receptors come from a man in his forties with acute COVID-19. Each CDR3 is given with its conserved first and last residue. D genes are given only for firm matches. Clone size is stated in some rows and not others, as once, few, many or a class when expanded.

j_call clone_size v_call d_call cdr3_nt cdr3_aa
TRBJ2-1 NA TRBV9 TRBD2 TGTGCCAGCAGCTCCGGGACTAGCTCCTACAATGAGCAGTTCTTC CASSSGTSSYNEQFF
TRBJ1-4 once TRBV3-1/TRBV3-2 NA TGTGCCAGCAGCCTTAACCCGGGAAAACTGTTTTTT CASSLNPGKLFF
TRBJ1-1 NA TRBV6-1 NA TGTGCCAGCAGTGAATGGCTCACTGAAGCTTTCTTT CASSEWLTEAFF
TRBJ2-1 NA TRBV5-1 TRBD2 TGCGCCAGCAGCTTGGATCTAGCGGGTGAGCAGTTCTTC CASSLDLAGEQFF
TRBJ2-5 NA TRBV6-5 NA TGTGCCAGCAGCCCGCACCGGGACACCCAAGAGACCCAGTACTTC CASSPHRDTQETQYF
TRBJ2-1 NA TRBV3-1/TRBV3-2 TRBD2 TGTGCCAGCAGCTCACCGGGGGCTAGCGGGACGCCCTACAATGAGCAGTTCTTC CASSSPGASGTPYNEQFF
TRBJ2-1 NA TRBV11-2 TRBD2 TGTGCCAGCAGCTCTGGACTAGCGGGGGGCCCCATCGATGAGCAGTTCTTC CASSSGLAGGPIDEQFF
TRBJ2-1 NA TRBV7-6 TRBD1 TGTGCCAGCAGCATGGGACAGGGGGAAGGAGGTGAGCAGTTCTTC CASSMGQGEGGEQFF
TRBJ1-3 NA TRBV19 NA TGTGCCAGTAGTACCCCCTTTGACACCGCTGGAAACACCATATATTTT CASSTPFDTAGNTIYF
TRBJ2-5 NA TRBV12-3/TRBV12-4 NA TGTGCCAGCAGGTCCGATTCACAGGCCCAGTACTTC CASRSDSQAQYF
TRBJ2-7 NA TRBV28 TRBD1 TGTGCCAGCAGAACAGGGGGATACGAGCAGTACTTC CASRTGGYEQYF